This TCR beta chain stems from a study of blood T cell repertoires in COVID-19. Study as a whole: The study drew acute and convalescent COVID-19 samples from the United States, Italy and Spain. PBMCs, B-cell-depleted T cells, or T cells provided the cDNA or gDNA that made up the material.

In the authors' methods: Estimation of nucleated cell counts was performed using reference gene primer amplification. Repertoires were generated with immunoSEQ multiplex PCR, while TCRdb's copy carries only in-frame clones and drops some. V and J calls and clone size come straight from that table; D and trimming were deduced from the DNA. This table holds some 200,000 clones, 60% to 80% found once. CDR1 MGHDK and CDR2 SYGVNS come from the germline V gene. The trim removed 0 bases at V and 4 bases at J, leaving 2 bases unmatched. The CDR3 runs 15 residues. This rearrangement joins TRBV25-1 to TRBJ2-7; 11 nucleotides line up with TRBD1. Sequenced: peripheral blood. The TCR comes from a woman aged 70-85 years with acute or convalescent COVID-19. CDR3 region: CASSEYGTGGYEQYF. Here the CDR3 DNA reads TGTGCCAGCAGTGAATACGGGACAGGGGGGTACGAGCAGTACTTC.